Below, 19 T cell receptor beta chains from the same sample are listed, as sequenced in a study of cytomegalovirus exposure and HLA in healthy donors. Sequencing used immunoSEQ multiplex PCR; TCRdb keeps in-frame clones, though not all of them. The sample contains approximately 300,000 clones, approximately 90% of which appear only once. Input material: PBMCs. The receptor set was obtained from a woman aged 25 to 39 in good health and CMV-seropositive.

As DNA, the CDR3 is TGTGCCAGCAGCCCTTCAGCGGGGCTAGTCACAGATACGCAGTATTTT. Translation gives CASSPSAGLVTDTQYF. This sequence joins TRBV7-2 and TRBJ2-3; 7 nucleotides align to TRBD2. J was trimmed by 2 bases and V by 5 bases; bases with no gene match: 10. The germline V gene encodes CDR1 SGHTA and CDR2 FQGNSA. The CDR3 totals 16 residues.

The chain carries TRBV5-6 and TRBJ1-5; tentative D call: TRBD1 (5 bases). Germline assignment: CDR1 SGHDT and CDR2 YYEEEE. The CDR3 runs 14 residues. Trimming removed 4 bases at V and 2 bases at J, with 10 bases between. In nucleotides, the CDR3 is TGTGCCAGCAGCCCCCTGGGGGGCAATCAGCCCCAGCATTTT. This translates into CASSPLGGNQPQHF.

The chain combines TRBV6-1 with TRBJ2-2, with 7 bases lining up with TRBD1. CDR1 and CDR2 (germline): MNHNS, SASEGT. Germline trimming cut 10 bases from V and 1 base from J; bases unmatched to any gene: 3. The CDR3 has 13 residues. The CDR3 DNA reads TGTGCCAACAGGGGCCTGAACACCGGGGAGCTGTTTTTT. It translates to CANRGLNTGELFF.

This clone has just a few counts. V is TRBV5-1 and J is TRBJ2-5; 7 bases agree with TRBD1. V was clipped by 4 bases and J by 3 bases; unmatched bases: 9. Germline CDR1 is SGHRS and CDR2 is YFSETQ. The length of the CDR3 is 15 residues. The CDR3 reads CASSIAGTEKETQYF. The DNA for the CDR3 is TGCGCCAGCAGCATCGCCGGGACAGAGAAAGAGACCCAGTACTTC.

The J gene is TRBJ2-1, the V gene TRBV6-5; the match to TRBD2 covers 12 bases. CDR3 length equals 14 residues. Germline CDR1 and CDR2: MNHEY and SVGAGI. Trimming took 7 bases from V and 6 from J; bases not matched to a gene: 4. Here the CDR3 DNA reads TGTGCCAGCAAAACTAGCGGGAGGTTCAATGAGCAGTTCTTC. Amino acids: CASKTSGRFNEQFF.

This sequence joins TRBV5-6 and TRBJ2-7; D possibly corresponds to TRBD1 (6 bases). V lost 4 bases, J lost 3 bases, and 17 bases lay in between. Germline assignment: CDR1 SGHDT and CDR2 YYEEEE. The CDR3 extends over 15 amino acids. In nucleotides, the CDR3 is TGTGCCAGCAGCGTACAGGGTTCTGGTTACTACGAGCAGTACTTC. It is translated as CASSVQGSGYYEQYF.

V gene TRBV4-1 combines with J gene TRBJ2-7; D is unclear. Trimming left V 0 bases short and J 0 bases short, with 12 bases between. The CDR3 covers 16 residues. CDR1 and CDR2 from the germline V gene are MGHRA and YSYEKL. CDR3 loop: CASSQEPPSDSYEQYF. In DNA, the CDR3 is TGCGCCAGCAGCCAAGAACCTCCCTCGGACTCCTACGAGCAGTACTTC.

The rearrangement links TRBV21-1 to TRBJ2-1; the table's D call, TRBD2, has no DNA check behind it. TRBV21-1 is listed as a pseudogene. CDR3 size: 15 residues. In nucleotides, the CDR3 is TGTGCCAGCAGCCCCACTAGCGGATTATACAATGAGCAGTTCTTC. Amino acid sequence: CASSPTSGLYNEQFF.

This sequence joins TRBV7-8 and TRBJ2-3, with TRBD1 matching over 7 bases. Germline V gives CDR1 SGHVS, CDR2 FQNEAQ. The CDR3 sequence is 14 residues long. Trimming cost V 4 bases and J 5 bases; bases outside gene matches: 6. Here the CDR3 DNA reads TGTGCCAGCAGCTGGGACAGCGAAGGAGATACGCAGTATTTT. Translation gives CASSWDSEGDTQYF.

The chain employs TRBV15 and TRBJ2-3, with D perhaps being TRBD1 or TRBD2 (5 bases each). The CDR3 has 15 amino acids. The V gene lost 1 base and the J gene lost 2 bases, with 10 bases spanning the gap. The germline gives CDR1 LNHNV, CDR2 YYDKDF (reference sequence). The CDR3 spells CATSRGEGNTDTQYF. As DNA, the CDR3 is TGTGCCACCAGCAGAGGTGAGGGGAACACAGATACGCAGTATTTT.

This clone appeared a single time. The genes are TRBV25-1 and TRBJ2-7, with 7 positions matching TRBD2. The CDR3 is made up of 15 amino acids. The ends lost 4 bases at V and 3 bases at J; junction bases unmatched: 9. Germline assignment: CDR1 MGHDK and CDR2 SYGVNS. CDR3 amino acids: CASSGGASGFYEQYF. CDR3 DNA: TGTGCCAGCAGTGGCGGGGCTAGCGGCTTCTACGAGCAGTACTTC.

This clone appeared once. The chain has TRBV7-2 and TRBJ2-7; 7 nucleotides match TRBD1. The trim removed 3 bases at V and 1 base at J, leaving 6 bases unmatched. This CDR3 spans 15 amino acids. Germline V lookup: CDR1 SGHTA, CDR2 FQGNSA. This CDR3 reads CASSFPGTASYEQYF. In DNA form, the CDR3 reads TGTGCCAGCAGCTTCCCCGGGACAGCATCCTACGAGCAGTACTTC.

The CDR3 DNA follows: TGTGCCAGCAGTTACTTGGGACCACAAGAGACCCAGTACTTC. Translating gives CASSYLGPQETQYF. The genes are TRBV6-5 and TRBJ2-5, with D possibly being TRBD1 or TRBD2 (5 bases each). V was shortened by 1 base and J by 2 bases, with 8 bases between the two germline ends. Germline CDR1 is MNHEY and CDR2 is SVGAGI. The CDR3 extends over 14 amino acids.

This CDR3 is CASSLDSGPPLHF. DNA of the CDR3: TGTGCCAGCAGCTTAGACAGCGGGCCACCCCTCCACTTT. The chain carries TRBV7-9 and TRBJ1-6; D unclear. The CDR3 loop spans 13 amino acids. Germline V gene lookup returns CDR1 SEHNR and CDR2 FQNEAQ (reference sequence). Deletions cut 1 base from V and 11 bases from J, with 9 bases between.

The chain couples TRBV9 to TRBJ2-7; D unclear. Looked up from germline, CDR1 is SGDLS and CDR2 is YYNGEE. The CDR3 spans 13 residues. V was cut by 0 bases and J by 7 bases, with 11 bases left in between. The CDR3 DNA reads TGTGCCAGCAGCGTAGCCCCCGTTGGGGAGCAGTACTTC. Translated, it gives CASSVAPVGEQYF.

CDR3 residues: CASSLGLAGHTDTQYF. The DNA of the CDR3 is TGTGCCAGCAGTCTGGGACTAGCGGGACACACAGATACGCAGTATTTT. J is TRBJ2-3 and V is TRBV28; 13 bases are shared with TRBD2. The J segment lost 2 bases and the V segment lost 5 bases, leaving 4 bases of the junction unmatched. From germline, CDR1 is MDHEN and CDR2 SYDVKM. The CDR3 has 16 amino acids.

In its sample, this clone was seen once. The CDR3 spells CASSLFPTDEQFF. Here the CDR3 DNA reads TGTGCCAGCAGCTTATTCCCCACCGATGAGCAGTTCTTC. This chain links TRBV11-3 with TRBJ2-1; D is undetermined. Trimming removed 2 bases from V and 8 bases from J, with 10 bases in between. The germline V gene has CDR1 SGHNT and CDR2 YENEEA. This CDR3 has 13 residues.

V usage is TRBV28 and J usage is TRBJ2-3; unclear D gene. The germline V gene has CDR1 MDHEN and CDR2 SYDVKM. V shed 6 bases and J shed 6 bases, with 13 bases lying between them. CDR3 length equals 13 residues. The CDR3 sequence is CASRHSLLDTQYF. The DNA for the CDR3 is TGTGCCAGCAGACACTCCCTCTTGGATACGCAGTATTTT.

The rearrangement links TRBV6-6 to TRBJ2-7; no definite D call. Per the germline V gene, CDR1 is MNHNY and CDR2 is SVGAGI (reference sequence). V was cut by 0 bases and J by 7 bases, with 10 bases left in between. This CDR3 is built from 13 residues. The CDR3 sequence: CASSYSMSKEQYF. Written as DNA, the CDR3 is TGTGCCAGCAGTTACTCGATGTCGAAGGAGCAGTACTTC.